The 13 T cell receptor beta chains reported below all come from one sample, sequenced in a study of T cells in localized non-small cell lung cancer. Using immunoSEQ multiplex PCR, the repertoire was profiled, and TCRdb retains in-frame clones only, with some absent. The sample contains 25,000 to 35,000 clones, 92% of which appear only once. This material consisted of peripheral blood, taken before any cancer treatment. The receptors stem from a female donor over 55 with stage I lung adenocarcinoma.

Only one count was recorded for this clone. This chain links TRBV29-1 with TRBJ2-7; 7 bases align to TRBD1. Germline CDR1 reads SQVTM; CDR2 reads ANQGSEA. The CDR3 is 12 residues long. J lost 3 bases, V lost 4 bases, and 3 bases had no gene match. CDR3 DNA sequence: TGCAGCGTTGGTCGGGACAGCTACGAGCAGTACTTC. Its protein is CSVGRDSYEQYF.

This clone was detected a few times. This sequence joins TRBV5-8 and TRBJ1-2; 7 bases fit TRBD1. V lost 0 bases, J lost 7 bases, and 3 bases stayed unmatched. The CDR3 loop spans 13 amino acids. CDR1 is SGHTS, CDR2 YDEGEE, per germline. This CDR3 is CASSLVRGGGYTF. The CDR3 DNA sequence: TGTGCCAGCAGCTTGGTCAGGGGGGGTGGCTACACCTTC.

V usage is TRBV25-1 and J usage is TRBJ2-1; maybe TRBD2 (5 bases). The length of the CDR3 is 14 residues. V was trimmed by 4 bases and J by 1 base, leaving 8 bases between them. Per the germline V gene, CDR1 is MGHDK and CDR2 is SYGVNS. In nucleotides, the CDR3 is TGTGCCAGCAGTGGGACTTTATCCTACAATGAGCAGTTCTTC. This encodes CASSGTLSYNEQFF.

This sequence joins TRBV19 and TRBJ2-3; D perhaps matches TRBD2 (5 bases). The germline V and J ends were trimmed by 6 bases and 1 base, with 14 bases remaining between them. Germline V gene sequence: CDR1 LNHDA, CDR2 SQIVND (reference sequence). CDR3 size: 15 residues. The CDR3, as DNA: TGTGCCAGTAGCATAAGTAGCGCCGGCACAGATACGCAGTATTTT. Its protein product is CASSISSAGTDTQYF. Combining the CDR3 with reference TRBV19 and TRBJ2-3 gives the whole variable domain DGGITQSPKYLFRKEGQNVTLSCEQNLNHDAMYWYRQDPGQGLRLIYYSQIVNDFQKGDIAEGYSVSREKKESFPLTVTSAQKNPTAFYLCASSISSAGTDTQYFGPGTRLTVL.

This clone was found once. The gene calls are TRBV10-3 and TRBJ2-7; D uncertain. The CDR3 length is 13 residues. The germline V and J ends were trimmed by 7 bases and 2 bases, with 12 bases remaining between them. The germline V gene has CDR1 ENHRY and CDR2 SYGVKD. CDR3 sequence: CAIKGPLAYEQYF. The CDR3 nucleotides read TGTGCCATCAAGGGCCCCCTAGCCTACGAGCAGTACTTC.

The genes are TRBV5-1 and TRBJ2-3; TRBD1 or TRBD2 may be the D gene (6 bases each). Per germline, CDR1 SGHRS and CDR2 YFSETQ. Trimming removed 0 bases at V and 0 bases at J, with 11 bases between. There are 16 residues in the CDR3. This chain's CDR3 is CASSLGWGASTDTQYF. The DNA for the CDR3 is TGCGCCAGCAGCTTGGGGTGGGGGGCTAGCACAGATACGCAGTATTTT.

This clone came up a few times. The chain carries TRBV10-3 and TRBJ1-1; D might be TRBD1 (6 bases). The length of the CDR3 is 15 residues. CDR1 is ENHRY and CDR2 is SYGVKD in the germline V gene. V lost 11 bases to trimming and J lost 1 base, with 20 bases between them. The CDR3 spells CAAPRGKKGNTEAFF. The CDR3 coding sequence is TGTGCCGCGCCCAGGGGAAAGAAGGGGAACACTGAAGCTTTCTTT.

CDR3 DNA sequence: TGTGCCAGCAGTTCGACCTGGGATGAGCAGTTCTTC. Its translation is CASSSTWDEQFF. The chain uses TRBV28 and TRBJ2-1; D is ambiguous. The germline gives CDR1 MDHEN, CDR2 SYDVKM. Trimming took off 4 bases at V and 8 bases at J, with 9 bases between the two ends. CDR3 length: 12 amino acids.

This rearrangement joins TRBV19 to TRBJ1-5; D unclear. Germline V gene lookup returns CDR1 LNHDA and CDR2 SQIVND (reference sequence). This CDR3 region has 13 residues. V was trimmed by 1 base and J by 7 bases, leaving 8 bases between them. The CDR3 protein is CASSIGGGQPQHF. CDR3 nucleotides: TGTGCCAGTAGTATAGGGGGAGGACAGCCCCAGCATTTT.

V usage is TRBV11-2 and J usage is TRBJ2-7; no firm D call. Trimming removed 1 base from V and 7 bases from J, with 8 bases in between. The V gene's germline CDR1 is SGHAT and CDR2 FQNNGV. The CDR3 runs to 12 residues. The CDR3 sequence: CASSLVGWEQYF. In DNA form, the CDR3 reads TGTGCCAGCAGCTTAGTGGGTTGGGAGCAGTACTTC.

J is TRBJ1-5 and V is TRBV7-2; 7 bases are shared with TRBD1. The CDR3 length is 15 residues. Germline V gene sequence: CDR1 SGHTA, CDR2 FQGNSA. Trimming removed 1 base from V and 4 bases from J; junction bases left unmatched: 4. The CDR3 nucleotides read TGTGCCAGCAGCTTAGGGAACAGGGGTAATCAGCCCCAGCATTTT. Translation: CASSLGNRGNQPQHF.

This chain links TRBV5-1 with TRBJ2-7; TRBD1 agrees at 7 bases. The germline CDR1 and CDR2 sequences are SGHRS and YFSETQ. The V segment lost 0 bases and the J segment 5 bases; nucleotides outside the gene matches: 5. The CDR3 totals 14 residues. CDR3 nucleotide sequence: TGCGCCAGCAGCTTGGGACAGGGAAAAGACGAGCAGTACTTC. Its protein product is CASSLGQGKDEQYF.

This clone was seen once. V gene TRBV20-1 combines with J gene TRBJ2-1, with D uncertain. The V end lost 6 bases, the J end lost 6 bases, and 6 bases lay between the germline ends. CDR3 length: 10 amino acids. Germline lookup yields CDR1 DFQATT and CDR2 SNEGSKA (reference sequence). The CDR3 DNA sequence: TGCAGTGCGGTCGGCAATGAGCAGTTCTTC. Translation gives CSAVGNEQFF.